This entry features one TCR beta chain sequence. Its antigen remains unknown. TCRdb called the reads again in MiXCR, with one record for every CDR3 protein. This table holds hundreds of thousands of distinct CDR3 sequences, roughly a third found once. Germline loops: CDR1 SGHDN, CDR2 FVKESK. The CDR3 loop spans 15 amino acids. Trimming cost V 4 bases and J 0 bases, with 12 bases left between them. The data derive from a study of T cell repertoires in cytomegalovirus infection. As for the study in general: It was recently identified HLA-C-restricted and well-studied HLA-B-restricted CMV epitopes that the study used. Carrying CMV and the relevant HLA type showed in public TCR beta signatures.

General study results and limits: HLA-C-restricted CMV clonotypes gave the most frequent clonotype in two of eight donors. Summed public TCR beta family frequency identified CMV carriers bearing the relevant HLA.

The genes are TRBV14 and TRBJ1-2; D gene uncertain. This clonotype was sampled from a human donor in good health (CMV status not recorded). Some clones in this sample may be carry-over from other donors' samples. The sequencing here drew on cultured PBMCs, taken from culture after CMV antigen stimulation. CDR3 sequence: CASSPRMGANYGYTF. Here the CDR3 DNA reads TGTGCCAGCAGCCCGCGCATGGGAGCTAACTATGGCTACACCTTC.